This T cell receptor beta chain stems from a study of blood T cell repertoires in COVID-19. Under the authors' procedure: Amplification of reference gene primers provided the estimated nucleated cell counts. Libraries were prepared by immunoSEQ multiplex PCR; TCRdb keeps only in-frame clonotypes and omits some of them. That table is the source of V, J and clone size, and D and trimming were worked out from the DNA. The data contain 350,000 to 500,000 clones, 85% to 90% of them singletons. Patients from Seattle were sampled longitudinally, starting during active infection. This CDR3 contains 17 residues. Germline lookup yields CDR1 LNHDA and CDR2 SQIVND (reference sequence). Trimming left V 3 bases short and J 4 bases short, with 21 bases between.

The receptor was derived from a young man with COVID-19, enrolled during active disease. The chain links TRBV19 to TRBJ2-5; possibly TRBD2 for D (6 bases). Sample: peripheral blood. The CDR3 is CASSIPRRVGKGETQYF. The CDR3 bases are TGTGCCAGTAGTATCCCTCGGAGGGTAGGAAAGGGAGAGACCCAGTACTTC. Based on the CDR3 plus reference TRBV19 and TRBJ2-5, the full variable domain is DGGITQSPKYLFRKEGQNVTLSCEQNLNHDAMYWYRQDPGQGLRLIYYSQIVNDFQKGDIAEGYSVSREKKESFPLTVTSAQKNPTAFYLCASSIPRRVGKGETQYFGPGTRLLVL.